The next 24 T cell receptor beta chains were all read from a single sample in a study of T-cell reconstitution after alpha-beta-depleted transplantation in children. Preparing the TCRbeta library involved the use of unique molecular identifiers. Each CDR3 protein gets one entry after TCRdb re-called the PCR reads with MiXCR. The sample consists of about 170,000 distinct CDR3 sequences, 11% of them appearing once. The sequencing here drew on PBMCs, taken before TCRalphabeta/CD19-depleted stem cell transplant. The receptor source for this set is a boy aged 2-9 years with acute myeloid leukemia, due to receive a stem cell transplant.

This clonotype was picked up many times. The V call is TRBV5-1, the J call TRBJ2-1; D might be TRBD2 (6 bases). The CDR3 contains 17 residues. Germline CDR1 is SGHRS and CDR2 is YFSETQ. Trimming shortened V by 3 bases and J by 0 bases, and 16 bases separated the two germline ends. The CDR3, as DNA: TGCGCCAGCAGCTCCGAAGGAGGGTCCGTCTCCTACAATGAGCAGTTCTTC. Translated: CASSSEGGSVSYNEQFF.

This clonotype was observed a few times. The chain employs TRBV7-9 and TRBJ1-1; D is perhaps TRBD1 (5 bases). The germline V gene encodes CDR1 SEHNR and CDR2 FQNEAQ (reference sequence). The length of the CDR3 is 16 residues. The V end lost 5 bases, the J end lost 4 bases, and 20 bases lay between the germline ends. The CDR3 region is CASSQQVGRVSTEAFF. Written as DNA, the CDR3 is TGTGCCAGCAGCCAGCAGGTTGGCAGGGTAAGCACTGAAGCTTTCTTT. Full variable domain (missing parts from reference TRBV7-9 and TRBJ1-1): DTGVSQNPRHKITKRGQNVTFRCDPISEHNRLYWYRQTLGQGPEFLTYFQNEAQLEKSRLLSDRFSAERPKGSFSTLEIQRTEQGDSAMYLCASSQQVGRVSTEAFFGQGTRLTVV.

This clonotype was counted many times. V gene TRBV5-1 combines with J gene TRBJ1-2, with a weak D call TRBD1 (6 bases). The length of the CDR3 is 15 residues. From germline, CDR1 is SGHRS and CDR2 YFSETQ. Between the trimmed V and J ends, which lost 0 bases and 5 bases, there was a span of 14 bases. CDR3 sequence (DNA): TGCGCCAGCAGCTTGGACCGGGGGCGAGGGTATGGCTACACCTTC. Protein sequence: CASSLDRGRGYGYTF.

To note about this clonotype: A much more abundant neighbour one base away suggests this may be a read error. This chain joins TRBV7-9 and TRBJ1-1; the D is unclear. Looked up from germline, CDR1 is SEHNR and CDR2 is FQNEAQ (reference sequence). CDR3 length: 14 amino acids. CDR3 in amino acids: CASSLSSMNTEASF. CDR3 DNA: TGTGCCAGCAGCTTGTCGTCTATGAACACTGAAGCTTCCTTT.

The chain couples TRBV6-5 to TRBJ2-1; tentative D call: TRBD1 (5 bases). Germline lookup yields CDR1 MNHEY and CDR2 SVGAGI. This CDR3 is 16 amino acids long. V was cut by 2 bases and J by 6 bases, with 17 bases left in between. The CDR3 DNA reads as TGTGCCAGCAGTTACCAAGTCGGGCAGGGCGGCAATGAGCAGTTCTTC. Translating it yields CASSYQVGQGGNEQFF.

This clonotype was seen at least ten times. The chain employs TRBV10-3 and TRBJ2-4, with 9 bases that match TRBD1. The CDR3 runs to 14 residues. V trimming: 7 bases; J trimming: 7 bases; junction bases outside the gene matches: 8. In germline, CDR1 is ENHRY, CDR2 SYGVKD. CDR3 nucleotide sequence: TGTGCCATCAAAGGACAGGGGCAGGATAACATTCAGTACTTC. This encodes CAIKGQGQDNIQYF.

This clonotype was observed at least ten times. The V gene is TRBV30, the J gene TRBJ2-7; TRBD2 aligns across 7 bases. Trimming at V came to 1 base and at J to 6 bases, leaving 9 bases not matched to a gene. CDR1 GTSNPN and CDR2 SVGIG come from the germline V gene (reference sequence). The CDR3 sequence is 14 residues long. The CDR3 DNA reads TGTGCCTGGAGTGCTGGAGCGGGGTGGAGCGAGCAGTACGTC. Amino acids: CAWSAGAGWSEQYV.

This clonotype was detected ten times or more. Written as DNA, the CDR3 is TGCGCCAGCAGCCAAGTGGCAGCGGACCCCTACGAGCAGTACGTC. As protein: CASSQVAADPYEQYV. The chain combines TRBV4-1 with TRBJ2-7, with a weak D call TRBD2 (5 bases). This CDR3 comprises 15 residues. V shed 1 base and J shed 2 bases, with 12 bases lying between them. Germline loops: CDR1 MGHRA, CDR2 YSYEKL.

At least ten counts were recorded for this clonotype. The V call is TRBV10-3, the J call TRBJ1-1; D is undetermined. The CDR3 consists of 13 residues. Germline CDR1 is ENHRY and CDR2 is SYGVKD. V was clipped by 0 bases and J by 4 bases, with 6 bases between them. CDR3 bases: TGTGCCATCAGTGAGTCGATGGGCACTGAAGCTTTCTTT. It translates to CAISESMGTEAFF.

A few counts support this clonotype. This CDR3 reads CASSQALTGAANEKLFF. CDR3 bases: TGTGCCAGCAGCCAAGCGTTGACGGGCGCAGCTAATGAAAAACTGTTTTTT. This chain links TRBV3-1 with TRBJ1-4; no definite D call. From germline, CDR1 is LGHDT and CDR2 YNNKEL (reference sequence). The V end lost 1 base, the J end lost 3 bases, and 15 bases lay between the germline ends. This CDR3 has 17 amino acids. The variable domain in full, completed from reference TRBV3-1 and TRBJ1-4, reads DTAVSQTPKYLVTQMGNDKSIKCEQNLGHDTMYWYKQDSKKFLKIMFSYNNKELIINETVPNRFSPKSPDKAHLNLHINSLELGDSAVYFCASSQALTGAANEKLFFGSGTQLSVL.

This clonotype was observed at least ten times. Here the CDR3 reads CASSRFPGQSEAFF. The CDR3 DNA reads TGTGCCAGCAGCCGCTTTCCGGGACAGTCTGAAGCTTTCTTT. The rearrangement joins TRBV6-1 to TRBJ1-1, with TRBD1 identical over 7 bases. V trimming: 6 bases; J trimming: 6 bases; junction bases outside the gene matches: 10. The CDR3 is 14 amino acids. Germline V gene sequence: CDR1 MNHNS, CDR2 SASEGT.

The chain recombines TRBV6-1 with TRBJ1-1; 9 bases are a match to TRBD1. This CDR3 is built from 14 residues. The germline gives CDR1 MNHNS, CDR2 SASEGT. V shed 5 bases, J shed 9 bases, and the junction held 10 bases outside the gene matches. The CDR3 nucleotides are TGTGCCAGCAGTCTCATGGAGGGACAGGGCAAAGCTTTCTTT. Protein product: CASSLMEGQGKAFF.

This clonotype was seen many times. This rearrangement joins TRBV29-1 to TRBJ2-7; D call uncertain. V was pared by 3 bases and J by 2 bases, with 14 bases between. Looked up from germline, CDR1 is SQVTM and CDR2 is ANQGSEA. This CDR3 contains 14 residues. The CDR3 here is CSVELTPIAYEQYV. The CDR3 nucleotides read TGCAGCGTTGAGCTGACCCCGATCGCCTACGAGCAGTACGTC.

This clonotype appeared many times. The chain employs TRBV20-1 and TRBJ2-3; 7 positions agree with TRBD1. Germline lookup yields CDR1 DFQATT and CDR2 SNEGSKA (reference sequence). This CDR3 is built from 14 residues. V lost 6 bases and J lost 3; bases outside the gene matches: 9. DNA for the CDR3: TGCAGTGCCAAACAGGGGATTGGGACAGATACGCAGTATTTT. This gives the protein CSAKQGIGTDTQYF.

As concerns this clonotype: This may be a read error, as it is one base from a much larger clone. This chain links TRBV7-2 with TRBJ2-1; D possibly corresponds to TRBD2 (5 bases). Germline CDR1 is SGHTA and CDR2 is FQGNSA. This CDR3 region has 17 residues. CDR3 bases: TGTGCCAGCAGCTTAGAATCGCTAGCTGCATCCTACAATGAGCAGTCCTTC. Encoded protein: CASSLESLAASYNEQSF.

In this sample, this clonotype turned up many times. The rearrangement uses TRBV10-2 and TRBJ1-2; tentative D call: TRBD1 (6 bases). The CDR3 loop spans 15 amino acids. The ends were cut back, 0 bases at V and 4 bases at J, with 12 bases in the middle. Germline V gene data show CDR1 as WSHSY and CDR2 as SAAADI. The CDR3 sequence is CASSESGARVYGYTF. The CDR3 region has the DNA TGCGCCAGCAGTGAGTCGGGGGCGCGTGTCTATGGCTACACCTTC.

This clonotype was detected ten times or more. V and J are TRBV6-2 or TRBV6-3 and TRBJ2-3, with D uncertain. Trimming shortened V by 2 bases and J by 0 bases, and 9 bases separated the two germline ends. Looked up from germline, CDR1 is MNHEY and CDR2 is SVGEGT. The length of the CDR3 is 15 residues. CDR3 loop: CASSYQDRSTDTQYF. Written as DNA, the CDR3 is TGTGCCAGCAGTTACCAAGACCGTAGCACAGATACGCAGTATTTT.

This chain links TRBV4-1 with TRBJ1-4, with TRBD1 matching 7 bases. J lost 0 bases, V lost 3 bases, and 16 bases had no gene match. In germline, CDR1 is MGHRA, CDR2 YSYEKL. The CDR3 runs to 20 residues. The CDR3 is CASSQVREIRDSSTNEKLFF. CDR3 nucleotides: TGCGCCAGCAGCCAGGTCCGGGAAATCCGGGACAGCTCAACTAATGAAAAACTGTTTTTT.

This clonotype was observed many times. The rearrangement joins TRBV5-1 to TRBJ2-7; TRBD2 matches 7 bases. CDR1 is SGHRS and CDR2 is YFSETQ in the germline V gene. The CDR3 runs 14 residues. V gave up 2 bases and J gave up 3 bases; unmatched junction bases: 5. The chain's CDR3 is CASSLRGEVYEQYF. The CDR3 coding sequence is TGCGCCAGCAGCTTACGGGGGGAAGTCTACGAGCAGTACTTC.

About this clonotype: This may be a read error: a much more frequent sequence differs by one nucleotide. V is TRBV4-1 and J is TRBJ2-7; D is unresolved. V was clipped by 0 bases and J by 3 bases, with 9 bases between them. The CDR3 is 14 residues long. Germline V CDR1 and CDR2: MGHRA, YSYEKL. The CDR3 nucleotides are TGCGCCAGCAGCCAAGAATTGGCAGGCTACGAGCAGTACTTC. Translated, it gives CASSQELAGYEQYF.

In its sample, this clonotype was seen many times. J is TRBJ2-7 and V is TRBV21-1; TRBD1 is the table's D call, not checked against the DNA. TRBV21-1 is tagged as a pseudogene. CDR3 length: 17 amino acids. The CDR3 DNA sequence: TGTGCCAGCAGCTTTCAAGGATCGGTAAGGGGGGCCTACGAGCAGTACTTC. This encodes CASSFQGSVRGAYEQYF.

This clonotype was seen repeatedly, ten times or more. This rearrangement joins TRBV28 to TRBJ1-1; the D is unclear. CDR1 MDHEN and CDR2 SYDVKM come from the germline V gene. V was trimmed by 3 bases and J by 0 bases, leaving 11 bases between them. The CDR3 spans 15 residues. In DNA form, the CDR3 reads TGTGCCAGCAGTTTGCCCGGGGATATGAACACTGAAGCTTTCTTT. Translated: CASSLPGDMNTEAFF. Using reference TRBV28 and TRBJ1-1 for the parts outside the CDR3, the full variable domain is DVKVTQSSRYLVKRTGEKVFLECVQDMDHENMFWYRQDPGLGLRLIYFSYDVKMKEKGDIPEGYSVSREKKERFSLILESASTNQTSMYLCASSLPGDMNTEAFFGQGTRLTVV.

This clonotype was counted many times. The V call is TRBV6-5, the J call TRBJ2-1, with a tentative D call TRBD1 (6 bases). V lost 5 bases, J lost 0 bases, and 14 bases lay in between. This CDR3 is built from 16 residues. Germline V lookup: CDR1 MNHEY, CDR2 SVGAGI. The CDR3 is CASSITGHSSYNEQFF. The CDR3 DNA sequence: TGTGCCAGCAGTATAACAGGGCATAGCTCCTACAATGAGCAGTTCTTC.

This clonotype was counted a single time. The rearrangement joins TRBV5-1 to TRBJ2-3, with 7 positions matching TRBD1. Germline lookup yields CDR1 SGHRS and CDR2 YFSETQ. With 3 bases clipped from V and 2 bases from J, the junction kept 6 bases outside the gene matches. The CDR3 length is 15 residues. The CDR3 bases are TGCGCCAGCAGCTGGCCGGGACAGAACACAGATACGCAGTATTTT. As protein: CASSWPGQNTDTQYF.